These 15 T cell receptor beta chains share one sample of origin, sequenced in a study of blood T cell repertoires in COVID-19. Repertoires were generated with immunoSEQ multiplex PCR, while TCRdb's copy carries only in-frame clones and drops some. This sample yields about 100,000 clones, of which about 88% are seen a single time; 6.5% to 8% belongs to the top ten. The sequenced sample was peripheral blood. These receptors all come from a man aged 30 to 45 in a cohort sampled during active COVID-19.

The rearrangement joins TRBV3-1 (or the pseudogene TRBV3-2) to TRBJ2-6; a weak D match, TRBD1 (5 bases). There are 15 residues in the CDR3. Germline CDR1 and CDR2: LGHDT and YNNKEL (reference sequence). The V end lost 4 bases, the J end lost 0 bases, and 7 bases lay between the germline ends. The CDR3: CASSLDSSGANVLTF. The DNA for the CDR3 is TGTGCCAGCAGCCTCGACAGCTCTGGGGCCAACGTCCTGACTTTC.

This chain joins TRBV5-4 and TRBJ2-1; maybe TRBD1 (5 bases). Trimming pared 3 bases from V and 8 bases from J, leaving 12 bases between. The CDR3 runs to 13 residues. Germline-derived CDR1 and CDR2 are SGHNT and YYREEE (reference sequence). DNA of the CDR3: TGTGCCAGCAGCTATGGGGCGCCGTATGAGCAGTTCTTC. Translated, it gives CASSYGAPYEQFF. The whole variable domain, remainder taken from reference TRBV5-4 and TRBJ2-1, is ETGVTQSPTHLIKTRGQQVTLRCSSQSGHNTVSWYQQALGQGPQFIFQYYREEENGRGNFPPRFSGLQFPNYSSELNVNALELDDSALYLCASSYGAPYEQFFGPGTRLTVL.

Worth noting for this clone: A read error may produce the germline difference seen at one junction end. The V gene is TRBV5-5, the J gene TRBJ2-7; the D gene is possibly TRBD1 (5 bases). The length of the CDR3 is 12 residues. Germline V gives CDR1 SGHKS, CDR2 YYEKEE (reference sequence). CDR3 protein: CASSLEGRVENF. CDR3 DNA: TGTGCCAGCAGCTTGGAGGGCAGGGTGGAGAACTTC. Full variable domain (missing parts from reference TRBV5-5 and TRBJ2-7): DAGVTQSPTHLIKTRGQQVTLRCSPISGHKSVSWYQQVLGQGPQFIFQYYEKEERGRGNFPDRFSARQFPNYSSELNVNALLLGDSALYLCASSLEGRVENFGPGTRLTVT.

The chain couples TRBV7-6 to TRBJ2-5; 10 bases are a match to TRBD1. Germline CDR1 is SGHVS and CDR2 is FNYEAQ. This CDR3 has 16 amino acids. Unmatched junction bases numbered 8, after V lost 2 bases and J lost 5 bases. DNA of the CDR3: TGTGCCAGCAGCTTAATAAGGGACAGGGGAAGGGAGACCCAGTACTTC. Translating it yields CASSLIRDRGRETQYF.

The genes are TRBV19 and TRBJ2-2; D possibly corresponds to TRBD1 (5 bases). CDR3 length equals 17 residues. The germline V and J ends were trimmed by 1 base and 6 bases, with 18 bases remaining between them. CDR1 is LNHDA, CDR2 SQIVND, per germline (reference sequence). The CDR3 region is CASSIAQGMTYSGELFF. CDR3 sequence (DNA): TGTGCCAGTAGTATAGCTCAGGGAATGACATATTCCGGGGAGCTGTTTTTT. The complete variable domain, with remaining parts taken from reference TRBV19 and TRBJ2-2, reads DGGITQSPKYLFRKEGQNVTLSCEQNLNHDAMYWYRQDPGQGLRLIYYSQIVNDFQKGDIAEGYSVSREKKESFPLTVTSAQKNPTAFYLCASSIAQGMTYSGELFFGEGSRLTVL.

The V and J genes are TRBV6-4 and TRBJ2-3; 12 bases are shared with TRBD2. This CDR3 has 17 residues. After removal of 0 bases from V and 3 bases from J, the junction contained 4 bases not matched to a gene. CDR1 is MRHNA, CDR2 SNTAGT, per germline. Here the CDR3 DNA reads TGTGCCAGCAGTGACTCTATGACTAGCGGGGGTACAGATACGCAGTATTTT. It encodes CASSDSMTSGGTDTQYF.

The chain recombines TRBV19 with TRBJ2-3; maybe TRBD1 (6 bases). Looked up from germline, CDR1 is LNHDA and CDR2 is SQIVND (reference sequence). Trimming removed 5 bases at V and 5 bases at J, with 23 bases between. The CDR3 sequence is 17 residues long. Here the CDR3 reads CASSPIKDSKHLDTQYF. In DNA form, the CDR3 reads TGTGCCAGTAGTCCTATAAAGGACAGCAAACACCTAGATACGCAGTATTTT.

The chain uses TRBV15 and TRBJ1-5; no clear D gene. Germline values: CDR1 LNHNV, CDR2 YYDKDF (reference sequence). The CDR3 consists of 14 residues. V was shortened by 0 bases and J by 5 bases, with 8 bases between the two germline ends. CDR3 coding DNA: TGTGCCACCAGCAGAGATCACTTTTATCAGCCCCAGCATTTT. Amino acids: CATSRDHFYQPQHF.

CDR3 bases: TGTGCCAGCAGTGACACGGACAGGGGATCGAACACTGAAGCTTTCTTT. It specifies CASSDTDRGSNTEAFF. This rearrangement joins TRBV6-1 to TRBJ1-1; 9 nucleotides agree with TRBD1. CDR1 is MNHNS and CDR2 is SASEGT in the germline V gene. The CDR3 sequence is 16 residues long. V gave up 3 bases and J gave up 1 base; unmatched junction bases: 6.

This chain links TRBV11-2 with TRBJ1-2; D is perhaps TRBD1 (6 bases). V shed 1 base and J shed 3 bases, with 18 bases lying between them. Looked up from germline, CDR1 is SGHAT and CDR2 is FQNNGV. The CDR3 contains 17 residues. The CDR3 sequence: CASSLVRDINLHYGYTF. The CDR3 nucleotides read TGTGCCAGCAGCTTAGTAAGGGACATCAACCTCCACTATGGCTACACCTTC.

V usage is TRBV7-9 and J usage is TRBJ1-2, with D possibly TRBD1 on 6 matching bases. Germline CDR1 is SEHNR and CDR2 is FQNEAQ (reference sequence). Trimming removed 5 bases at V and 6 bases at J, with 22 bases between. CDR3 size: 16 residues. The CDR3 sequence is CASSDTREPSGDGYTF. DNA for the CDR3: TGTGCCAGCAGCGATACCAGGGAACCCTCAGGGGATGGCTACACCTTC. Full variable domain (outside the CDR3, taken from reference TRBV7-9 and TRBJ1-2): DTGVSQNPRHKITKRGQNVTFRCDPISEHNRLYWYRQTLGQGPEFLTYFQNEAQLEKSRLLSDRFSAERPKGSFSTLEIQRTEQGDSAMYLCASSDTREPSGDGYTFGSGTRLTVV.

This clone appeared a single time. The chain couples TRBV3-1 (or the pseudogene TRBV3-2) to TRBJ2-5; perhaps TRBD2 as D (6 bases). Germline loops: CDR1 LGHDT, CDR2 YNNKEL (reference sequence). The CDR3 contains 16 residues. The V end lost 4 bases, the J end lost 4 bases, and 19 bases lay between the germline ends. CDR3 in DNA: TGTGCCAGCAGCCCTGCGGGGTTGAGCTCCCCAGAGACCCAGTACTTC. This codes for CASSPAGLSSPETQYF.

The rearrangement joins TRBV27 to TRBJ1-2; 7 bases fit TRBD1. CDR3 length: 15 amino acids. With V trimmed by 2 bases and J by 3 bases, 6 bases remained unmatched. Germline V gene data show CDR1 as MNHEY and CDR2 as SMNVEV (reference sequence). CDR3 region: CASSLTATGDYGYTF. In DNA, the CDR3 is TGTGCCAGCAGTTTAACGGCAACAGGGGACTATGGCTACACCTTC.

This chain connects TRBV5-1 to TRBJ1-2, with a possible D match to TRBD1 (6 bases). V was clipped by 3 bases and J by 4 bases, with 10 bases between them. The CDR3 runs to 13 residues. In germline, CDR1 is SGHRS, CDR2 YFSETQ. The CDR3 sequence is CASSSGQSYGYTF. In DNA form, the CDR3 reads TGCGCCAGCAGCTCAGGACAGAGCTATGGCTACACCTTC.

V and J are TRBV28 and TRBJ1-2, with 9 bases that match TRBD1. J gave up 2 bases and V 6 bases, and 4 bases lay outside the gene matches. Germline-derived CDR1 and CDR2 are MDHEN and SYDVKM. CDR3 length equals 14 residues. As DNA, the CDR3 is TGTGCCAGCAGCTTGACAGGGGGGAACTATGGCTACACCTTC. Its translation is CASSLTGGNYGYTF.